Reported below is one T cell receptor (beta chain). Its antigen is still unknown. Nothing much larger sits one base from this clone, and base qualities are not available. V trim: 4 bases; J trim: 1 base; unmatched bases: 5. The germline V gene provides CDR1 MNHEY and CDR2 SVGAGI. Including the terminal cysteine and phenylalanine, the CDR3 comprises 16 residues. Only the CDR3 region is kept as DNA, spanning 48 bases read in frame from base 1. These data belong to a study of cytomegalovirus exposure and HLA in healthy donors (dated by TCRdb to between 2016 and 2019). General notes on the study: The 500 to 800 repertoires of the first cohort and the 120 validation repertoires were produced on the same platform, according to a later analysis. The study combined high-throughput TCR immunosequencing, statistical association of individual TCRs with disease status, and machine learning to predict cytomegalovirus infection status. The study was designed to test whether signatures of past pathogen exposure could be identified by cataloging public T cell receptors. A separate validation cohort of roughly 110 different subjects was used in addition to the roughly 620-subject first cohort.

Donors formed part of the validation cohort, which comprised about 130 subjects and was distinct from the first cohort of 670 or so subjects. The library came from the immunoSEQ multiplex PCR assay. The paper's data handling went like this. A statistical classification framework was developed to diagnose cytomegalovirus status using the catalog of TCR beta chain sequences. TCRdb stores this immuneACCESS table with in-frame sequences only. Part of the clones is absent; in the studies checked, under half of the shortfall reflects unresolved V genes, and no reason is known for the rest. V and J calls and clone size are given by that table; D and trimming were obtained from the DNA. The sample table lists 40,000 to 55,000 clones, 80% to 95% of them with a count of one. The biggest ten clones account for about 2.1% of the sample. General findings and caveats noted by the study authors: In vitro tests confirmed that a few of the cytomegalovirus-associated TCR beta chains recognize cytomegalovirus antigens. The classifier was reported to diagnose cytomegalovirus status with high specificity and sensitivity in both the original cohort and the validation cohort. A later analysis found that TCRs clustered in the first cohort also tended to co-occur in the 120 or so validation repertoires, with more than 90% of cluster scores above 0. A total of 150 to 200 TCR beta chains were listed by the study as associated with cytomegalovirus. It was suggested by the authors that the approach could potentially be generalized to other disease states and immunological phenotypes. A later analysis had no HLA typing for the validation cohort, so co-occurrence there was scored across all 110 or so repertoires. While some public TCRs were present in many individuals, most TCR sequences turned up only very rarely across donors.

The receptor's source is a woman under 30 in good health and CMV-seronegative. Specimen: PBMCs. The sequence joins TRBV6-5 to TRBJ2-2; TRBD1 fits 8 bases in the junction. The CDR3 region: CASSSMGTGNTGELFF. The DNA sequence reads TGTGCCAGCAGTTCCATGGGGACAGGGAACACCGGGGAGCTGTTTTTT.